Following are 14 T cell receptor beta chains from one sample sequenced in a study of PD-1 blockade in classical Hodgkin lymphoma. This table comes from immunoSEQ multiplex PCR, and its TCRdb copy is limited to in-frame clones, with some not included. In the table there are approximately 150,000 clones, 78% of which are singletons. Patients all relapsed after autologous stem cell transplantation, and there was variation in brentuximab vedotin exposure. The specimen comprised peripheral blood mononuclear cells (PBMCs), sampled before the second cycle of nivolumab. The receptors stem from a human donor with classical Hodgkin lymphoma.

The genes are TRBV30 and TRBJ2-6; D is uncertain. The CDR3 runs 11 residues. Trimming pared 6 bases from V and 0 bases from J, leaving 0 bases between. Germline V gene sequence: CDR1 GTSNPN, CDR2 SVGIG (reference sequence). In DNA form, the CDR3 reads TGTGCCTGCTCTGGGGCCAACGTCCTGACTTTC. This codes for CACSGANVLTF.

The chain has TRBV6-6 and TRBJ1-2; the D is unclear. The length of the CDR3 is 11 residues. Germline CDR1 and CDR2: MNHNY and SVGAGI (reference sequence). The ends were cut back, 7 bases at V and 8 bases at J, with 11 bases in the middle. The chain's CDR3 is CASTGPWGYTF. CDR3 DNA: TGTGCCAGCACGGGTCCTTGGGGCTACACCTTC.

This sequence joins TRBV7-9 and TRBJ2-7, with TRBD2 as a possible D gene (6 bases). V gave up 1 base and J gave up 4 bases, with 20 bases separating them. There are 17 residues in the CDR3. Looked up from germline, CDR1 is SEHNR and CDR2 is FQNEAQ (reference sequence). The CDR3 here is CASSLVAAGRSLYEQYF. In DNA, the CDR3 is TGTGCCAGCAGCTTAGTAGCGGCAGGACGGTCCCTTTACGAGCAGTACTTC. Full variable domain (outside the CDR3, taken from reference TRBV7-9 and TRBJ2-7): DTGVSQNPRHKITKRGQNVTFRCDPISEHNRLYWYRQTLGQGPEFLTYFQNEAQLEKSRLLSDRFSAERPKGSFSTLEIQRTEQGDSAMYLCASSLVAAGRSLYEQYFGPGTRLTVT.

The V call is TRBV6-5, the J call TRBJ1-2, with unresolved D. The germline V gene has CDR1 MNHEY and CDR2 SVGAGI. The V end lost 0 bases, the J end lost 5 bases, and 7 bases lay between the germline ends. This CDR3 is 13 amino acids long. CDR3 region: CASSYSVTYGYTF. The CDR3 region has the DNA TGTGCCAGCAGTTACTCAGTTACGTATGGCTACACCTTC.

This clone turned up a few times. Other nucleotide sequences from this sample produce the same CDR3. The chain has TRBV18 and TRBJ1-2; D is ambiguous. This CDR3 comprises 13 residues. Trimming cost V 2 bases and J 2 bases, with 6 bases left between them. The germline CDR1 and CDR2 sequences are KGHSH and LQKENI. DNA of the CDR3: TGTGCCAGCTCACCAGGAGTGAACTATGGCTACACCTTC. Translating gives CASSPGVNYGYTF.

DNA for the CDR3: TGTGCCTGGAGTGGGGAAGACAGTCTGAATCAGCCCCAGCATTTT. Its protein product is CAWSGEDSLNQPQHF. The V and J genes are TRBV30 and TRBJ1-5; weak D call: TRBD1 (5 bases). The CDR3 runs to 15 residues. The V gene lost 1 base and the J gene lost 4 bases, with 14 bases spanning the gap. CDR1 is GTSNPN, CDR2 SVGIG, per germline (reference sequence).

This clone was found a few times. The V call is TRBV25-1, the J call TRBJ2-6; no definite D call. The CDR3 sequence is 16 residues long. Germline lookup yields CDR1 MGHDK and CDR2 SYGVNS. V lost 1 base and J lost 2, with 9 bases in between. The CDR3 bases are TGTGCCAGCAGTGAATCGGCTGTAACTGGGGCCAACGTCCTGACTTTC. Translation gives CASSESAVTGANVLTF.

CDR3 nucleotides: TGTGCCAGCAGTTTCGCCCCGAGGTTGGATGACTATGGCTACACCTTC. Its protein is CASSFAPRLDDYGYTF. V and J are TRBV28 and TRBJ1-2; D remains ambiguous. V lost 3 bases and J lost 3, with 17 bases in between. Germline CDR1 and CDR2: MDHEN and SYDVKM. This CDR3 region has 16 residues.

V is TRBV30 and J is TRBJ2-7; 7 bases agree with TRBD1. The CDR3 sequence is 12 residues long. Trimming at V came to 4 bases and at J to 7 bases, leaving 7 bases not matched to a gene. Germline V gives CDR1 GTSNPN, CDR2 SVGIG (reference sequence). CDR3 DNA: TGTGCCTGGATGGCAGGGGGTAGGGAGCAGTACTTC. It encodes CAWMAGGREQYF.

The V and J genes are TRBV6-5 and TRBJ1-2, with a tentative D call TRBD1 (5 bases). V was cut by 5 bases and J by 4 bases, with 11 bases left in between. The CDR3 runs to 13 residues. CDR1 is MNHEY, CDR2 SVGAGI, per germline. CDR3 amino acids: CASSPTVTYGYTF. CDR3 nucleotide sequence: TGTGCCAGCAGTCCGACAGTAACCTATGGCTACACCTTC.

The chain joins TRBV5-1 to TRBJ2-5; tentative D call: TRBD1 (5 bases). The CDR3 spans 15 residues. The germline gives CDR1 SGHRS, CDR2 YFSETQ. Between the trimmed V and J ends, which lost 0 bases and 1 base, there was a span of 10 bases. Here the CDR3 reads CASSLVKGSQETQYF. DNA for the CDR3: TGCGCCAGCAGCTTGGTGAAGGGGTCCCAAGAGACCCAGTACTTC. The full variable domain, in which reference TRBV5-1 and TRBJ2-5 provide the parts outside the CDR3, is KAGVTQTPRYLIKTRGQQVTLSCSPISGHRSVSWYQQTPGQGLQFLFEYFSETQRNKGNFPGRFSGRQFSNSRSEMNVSTLELGDSALYLCASSLVKGSQETQYFGPGTRLLVL.

V and J are TRBV12-5 and TRBJ1-5; D remains unclear. This CDR3 comprises 11 residues. Trimming cost V 6 bases and J 5 bases, with 5 bases left between them. Germline V gives CDR1 LGHNT, CDR2 FRNRAP. This chain's CDR3 is CASGFDQPQHF. CDR3 bases: TGTGCTAGTGGGTTTGATCAGCCCCAGCATTTT. Supplemented by reference TRBV12-5 and TRBJ1-5, the full variable domain reads DARVTQTPRHKVTEMGQEVTMRCQPILGHNTVFWYRQTMMQGLELLAYFRNRAPLDDSGMPKDRFSAEMPDATLATLKIQPSEPRDSAVYFCASGFDQPQHFGDGTRLSIL.

The J gene is TRBJ2-7, the V gene TRBV5-1, with TRBD1 identical over 9 bases. CDR3 size: 16 residues. Germline CDR1 and CDR2: SGHRS and YFSETQ. V dropped 4 bases and J dropped 5; count of bases not matched to a gene: 13. The CDR3 sequence: CASSLDRGTGPNEQYF. Written as DNA, the CDR3 is TGCGCCAGCAGCCTGGATAGGGGGACAGGGCCTAACGAGCAGTACTTC.

The rearrangement links TRBV11-1 to TRBJ1-6, with 7 bases lining up with TRBD1. Germline loops: CDR1 SGHAT, CDR2 FQDESV (reference sequence). CDR3 size: 17 residues. V lost 5 bases to trimming and J lost 7 bases; unmatched junction nucleotides: 14. The DNA of the CDR3 is TGTGCCAGCAGCGCCGGGACAGTGGGGTTTATGAATTCACCCCTCCACTTT. Translating gives CASSAGTVGFMNSPLHF.